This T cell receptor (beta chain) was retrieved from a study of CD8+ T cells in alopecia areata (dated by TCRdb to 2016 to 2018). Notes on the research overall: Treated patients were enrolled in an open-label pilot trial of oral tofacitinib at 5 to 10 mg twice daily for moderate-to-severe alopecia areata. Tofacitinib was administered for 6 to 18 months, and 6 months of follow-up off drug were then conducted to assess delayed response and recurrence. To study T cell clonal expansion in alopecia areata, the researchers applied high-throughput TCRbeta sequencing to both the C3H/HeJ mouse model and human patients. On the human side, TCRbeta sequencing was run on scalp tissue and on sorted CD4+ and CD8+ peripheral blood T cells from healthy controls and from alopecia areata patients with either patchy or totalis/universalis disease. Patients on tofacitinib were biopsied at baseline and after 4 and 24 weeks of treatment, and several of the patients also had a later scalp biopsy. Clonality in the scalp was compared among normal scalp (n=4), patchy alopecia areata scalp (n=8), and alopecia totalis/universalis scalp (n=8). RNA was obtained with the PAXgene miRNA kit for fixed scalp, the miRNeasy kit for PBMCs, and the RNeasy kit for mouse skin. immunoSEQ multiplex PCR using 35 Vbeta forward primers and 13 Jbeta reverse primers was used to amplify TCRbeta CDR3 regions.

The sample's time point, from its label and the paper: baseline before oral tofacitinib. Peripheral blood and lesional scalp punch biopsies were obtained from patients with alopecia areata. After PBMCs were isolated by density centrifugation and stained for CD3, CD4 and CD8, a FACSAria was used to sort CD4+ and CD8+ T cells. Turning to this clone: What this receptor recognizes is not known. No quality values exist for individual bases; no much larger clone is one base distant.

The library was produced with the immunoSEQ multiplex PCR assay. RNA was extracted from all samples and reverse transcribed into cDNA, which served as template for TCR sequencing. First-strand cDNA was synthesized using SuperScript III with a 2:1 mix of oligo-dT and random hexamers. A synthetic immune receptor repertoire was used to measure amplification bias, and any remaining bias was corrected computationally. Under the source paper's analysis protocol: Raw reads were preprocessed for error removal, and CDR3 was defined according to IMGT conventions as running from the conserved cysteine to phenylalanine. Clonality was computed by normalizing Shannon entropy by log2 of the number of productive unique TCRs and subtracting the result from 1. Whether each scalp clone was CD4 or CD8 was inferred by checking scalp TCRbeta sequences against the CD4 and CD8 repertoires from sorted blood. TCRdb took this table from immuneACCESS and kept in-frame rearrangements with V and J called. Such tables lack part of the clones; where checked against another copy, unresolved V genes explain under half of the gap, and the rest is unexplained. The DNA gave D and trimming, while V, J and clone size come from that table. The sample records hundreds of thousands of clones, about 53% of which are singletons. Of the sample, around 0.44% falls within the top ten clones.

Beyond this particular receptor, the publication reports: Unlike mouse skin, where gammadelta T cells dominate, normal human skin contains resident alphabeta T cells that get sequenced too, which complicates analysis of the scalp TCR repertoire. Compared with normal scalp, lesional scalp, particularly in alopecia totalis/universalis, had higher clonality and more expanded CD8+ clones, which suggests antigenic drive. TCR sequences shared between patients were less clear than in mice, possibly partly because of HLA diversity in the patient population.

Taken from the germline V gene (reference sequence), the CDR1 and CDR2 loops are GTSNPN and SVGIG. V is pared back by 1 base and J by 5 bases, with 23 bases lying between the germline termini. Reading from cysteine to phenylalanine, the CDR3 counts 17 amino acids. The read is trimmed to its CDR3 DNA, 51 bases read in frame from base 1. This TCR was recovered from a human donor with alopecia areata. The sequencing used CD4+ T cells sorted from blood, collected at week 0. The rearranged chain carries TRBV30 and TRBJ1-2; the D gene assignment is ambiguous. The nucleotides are TGTGCCTGGAGTGGCGGACTTGCGGCAGCCGCCGCGTATGGCTACACCTTC. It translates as CAWSGGLAAAAAYGYTF.